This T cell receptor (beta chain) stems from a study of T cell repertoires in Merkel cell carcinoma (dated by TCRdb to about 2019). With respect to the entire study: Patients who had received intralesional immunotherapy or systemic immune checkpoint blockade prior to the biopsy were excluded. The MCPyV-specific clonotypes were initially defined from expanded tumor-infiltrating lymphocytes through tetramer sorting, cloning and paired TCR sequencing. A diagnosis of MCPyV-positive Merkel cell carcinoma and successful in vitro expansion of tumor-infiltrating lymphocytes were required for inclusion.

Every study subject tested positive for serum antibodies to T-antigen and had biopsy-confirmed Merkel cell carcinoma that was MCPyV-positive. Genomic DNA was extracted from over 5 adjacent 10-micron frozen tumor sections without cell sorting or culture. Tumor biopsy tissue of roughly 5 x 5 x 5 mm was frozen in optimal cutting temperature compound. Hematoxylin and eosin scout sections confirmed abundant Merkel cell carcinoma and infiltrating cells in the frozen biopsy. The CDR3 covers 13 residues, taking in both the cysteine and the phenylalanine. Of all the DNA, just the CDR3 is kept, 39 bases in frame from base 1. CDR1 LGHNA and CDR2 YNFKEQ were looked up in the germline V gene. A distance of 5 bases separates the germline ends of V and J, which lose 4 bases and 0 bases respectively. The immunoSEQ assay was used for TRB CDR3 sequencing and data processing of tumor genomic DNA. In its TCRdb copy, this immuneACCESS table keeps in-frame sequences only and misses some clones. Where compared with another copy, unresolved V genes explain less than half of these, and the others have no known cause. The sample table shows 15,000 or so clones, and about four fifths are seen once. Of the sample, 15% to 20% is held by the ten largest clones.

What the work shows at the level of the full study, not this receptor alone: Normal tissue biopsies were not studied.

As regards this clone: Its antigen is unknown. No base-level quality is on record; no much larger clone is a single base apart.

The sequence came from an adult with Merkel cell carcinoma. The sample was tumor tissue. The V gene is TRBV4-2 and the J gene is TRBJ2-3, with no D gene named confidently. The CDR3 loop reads CASSLTSTDTQYF. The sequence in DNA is TGTGCCAGCAGCCTGACTAGCACAGATACGCAGTATTTT.